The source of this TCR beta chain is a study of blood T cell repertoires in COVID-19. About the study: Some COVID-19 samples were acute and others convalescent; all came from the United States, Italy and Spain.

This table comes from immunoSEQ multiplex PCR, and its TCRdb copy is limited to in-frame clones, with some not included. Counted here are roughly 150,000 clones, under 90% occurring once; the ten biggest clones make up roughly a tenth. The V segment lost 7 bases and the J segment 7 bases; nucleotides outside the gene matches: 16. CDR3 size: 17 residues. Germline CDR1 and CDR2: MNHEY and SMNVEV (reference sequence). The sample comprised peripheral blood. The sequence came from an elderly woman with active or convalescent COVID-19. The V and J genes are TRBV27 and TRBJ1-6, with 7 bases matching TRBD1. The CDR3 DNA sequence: TGTGCCAGCAATAGATATGCGTCGGGACAGCCAAATTCACCCCTCCACTTT. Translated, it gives CASNRYASGQPNSPLHF.